The next 26 T cell receptor beta chains were all read from a single sample in a study of vaccination and CD4 T cells after COVID-19 (dated by TCRdb to the early 2020s). In light of the paper, this sample's treatment or condition label describes: roughly 11-day PBMC culture with coronavirus spike peptide pools or control peptides (ViraFEST assay). The library was made by PCR. These reads were obtained on an Illumina iSeq 100. DNA from cultured CD4+ T cells was subjected to TCR sequencing with the Oncomine TCR Beta short-read assay at the Johns Hopkins FTIC core. Clones were called with MiXCR by TCRdb after fastp trimmed the public reads at Q25, and only in-frame beta chains were retained. CDR3 protein sequences are deduplicated, and each keeps its most common genes and DNA. For this sample there are approximately 2,000 distinct CDR3 sequences; roughly half appear just once. The ten largest make up around 85% of the sample.

Which antigens these TCRs recognize remains unknown. The material sequenced was CD4+ T cells from blood, cultured in vitro, taken after SARS-CoV-2 vaccination. These TCRs come from a human donor who had recovered from COVID-19.

The chain is built from TRBV7-9 and TRBJ2-2, with D possibly TRBD2 on 5 matching bases. CDR1 is SEHNR and CDR2 is FQNEAQ in the germline V gene (reference sequence). Trimming removed 5 bases from V and 5 bases from J, with 15 bases in between. This CDR3 contains 15 residues. CDR3 region: CASSTWTSFTGELFF. The DNA for the CDR3 is TGTGCCAGCAGCACCTGGACTTCCTTTACCGGGGAGCTGTTTTTT.

The V and J genes are TRBV20-1 and TRBJ2-4; no definite D call. Between the trimmed V and J ends, which lost 5 bases and 8 bases, there was a span of 10 bases. Germline CDR1 is DFQATT and CDR2 is SNEGSKA (reference sequence). CDR3 size: 11 residues. Written as DNA, the CDR3 is TGCAGTGCTTCTTCGCCCGACATTCAGTACTTC. As protein: CSASSPDIQYF.

V gene TRBV6-1 combines with J gene TRBJ1-2; TRBD1 aligns across 9 bases. J lost 8 bases, V lost 8 bases, and 9 bases had no gene match. This CDR3 has 13 residues. The V gene's germline CDR1 is MNHNS and CDR2 SASEGT. CDR3 coding DNA: TGTGCCAGCCACCCCGGGACAGGGCTGGGCTACACCTTC. Amino acids: CASHPGTGLGYTF.

This clonotype came up a few times. The chain joins TRBV7-2 to TRBJ1-2; 7 nucleotides align to TRBD1. J lost 6 bases, V lost 5 bases, and 6 bases had no gene match. This CDR3 region has 13 residues. Germline V gene sequence: CDR1 SGHTA, CDR2 FQGNSA. As DNA, the CDR3 is TGTGCCAGCAGCCCACTGACAGGGAATGGCTACACCTTC. Encoded protein: CASSPLTGNGYTF.

This clonotype was seen a handful of times. V is TRBV27 and J is TRBJ1-2, with TRBD1 matching over 9 bases. The V gene end was trimmed by 6 bases and the J gene end by 4 bases; junction bases not matched to a gene: 9. The CDR3 runs 15 residues. Germline loops: CDR1 MNHEY, CDR2 SMNVEV (reference sequence). CDR3 in DNA: TGTGCCAGCAGGGCGGGGGACAGGGAATTCTATGGCTACACCTTC. Protein sequence: CASRAGDREFYGYTF.

V is TRBV7-3 and J is TRBJ2-7; 7 nucleotides align to TRBD2. CDR3 length equals 14 residues. The germline V gene encodes CDR1 SGHTA and CDR2 FQGTGA. The V gene end was trimmed by 2 bases and the J gene end by 3 bases; junction bases not matched to a gene: 4. DNA for the CDR3: TGTGCCAGCAGCTTAGGCGGGAGCGGCTACGAGCAGTACTTC. Amino acid sequence: CASSLGGSGYEQYF. Full variable domain (missing parts from reference TRBV7-3 and TRBJ2-7): GAGVSQTPSNKVTEKGKYVELRCDPISGHTALYWYRQSLGQGPEFLIYFQGTGAADDSGLPNDRFFAVRPEGSVSTLKIQRTERGDSAVYLCASSLGGSGYEQYFGPGTRLTVT.

The V call is TRBV2, the J call TRBJ2-7; no firm D call. The germline V and J ends were trimmed by 4 bases and 6 bases, with 13 bases remaining between them. Germline CDR1 reads SNHLY; CDR2 reads FYNNEI. The CDR3 has 13 residues. CDR3 bases: TGTGCCAGCAGTGCCCCATTCTCTCCCGAGCAGTACTTC. This codes for CASSAPFSPEQYF.

The V and J genes are TRBV19 and TRBJ2-7; 8 positions match TRBD1. CDR1 and CDR2 from the germline V gene are LNHDA and SQIVND (reference sequence). The CDR3 loop spans 15 amino acids. J gave up 3 bases and V 1 base, and 5 bases lay outside the gene matches. CDR3 sequence reads: CASSIGGQGHYEQYF. The CDR3 DNA is TGTGCCAGTAGTATAGGAGGACAGGGCCACTACGAGCAGTACTTC.

The chain couples TRBV27 to TRBJ1-2; the D is unclear. Germline values: CDR1 MNHEY, CDR2 SMNVEV (reference sequence). The CDR3 is made up of 15 amino acids. V dropped 2 bases and J dropped 0 bases, with 10 bases sitting between them. CDR3 amino acids: CASSLRPRTNYGYTF. The CDR3 region has the DNA TGTGCCAGCAGTTTACGGCCCAGAACTAACTATGGCTACACCTTC.

V is TRBV18 and J is TRBJ2-7; 10 bases fit TRBD1. Looked up from germline, CDR1 is KGHSH and CDR2 is LQKENI. The CDR3 totals 17 residues. The V segment lost 6 bases and the J segment 4 bases; nucleotides outside the gene matches: 15. The CDR3 bases are TGTGCCAGCTCGTCCCAGGGGGGACAGGGGTCGGGATACGAGCAGTACTTC. Amino acids: CASSSQGGQGSGYEQYF.

This clonotype was detected a few times. The rearrangement links TRBV7-2 to TRBJ1-1, with 8 bases fitting TRBD1. V dropped 2 bases and J dropped 8; count of bases not matched to a gene: 1. CDR3 size: 12 residues. Per germline, CDR1 SGHTA and CDR2 FQGNSA. The CDR3 region has the DNA TGTGCCAGCAGCTTAAGGGACAGGGAAGCTTTCTTT. It is translated as CASSLRDREAFF.

Within the sample, this clonotype is medium-sized (0.01 to 0.1%). This chain uses TRBV7-2 with TRBJ1-1; 7 bases align to TRBD1. Germline trimming cut 5 bases from V and 1 base from J; bases unmatched to any gene: 4. The CDR3 length is 14 residues. CDR1 is SGHTA and CDR2 is FQGNSA in the germline V gene. The DNA of the CDR3 is TGTGCCAGCAGCATGGACAGGTGGAACACTGAAGCTTTCTTT. Translating it yields CASSMDRWNTEAFF.

Only one count was recorded for this clonotype. The CDR3 reads CASSLRPAPMNTEAFF. As DNA, the CDR3 is TGTGCCAGCAGCTTAAGGCCAGCACCTATGAACACTGAAGCTTTCTTT. The V gene is TRBV7-8, the J gene TRBJ1-1, with D hard to call. CDR1 is SGHVS and CDR2 is FQNEAQ in the germline V gene. The CDR3 has 16 amino acids. The V gene lost 2 bases and the J gene lost 0 bases, with 13 bases spanning the gap.

This chain joins TRBV27 and TRBJ2-3; no firm D call. V lost 6 bases and J 0 bases, leaving 7 bases between the germline ends. The CDR3 is made up of 13 amino acids. Germline V gene data show CDR1 as MNHEY and CDR2 as SMNVEV (reference sequence). The CDR3 loop reads CASRDLSTDTQYF. For the CDR3, the DNA is TGTGCCAGCAGGGACCTTAGCACAGATACGCAGTATTTT.

The CDR3 sequence: CASSFWLNTEAFF. The CDR3 coding sequence is TGTGCCAGCAGCTTCTGGCTGAACACTGAAGCTTTCTTT. This sequence joins TRBV11-3 and TRBJ1-1, with D unresolved. Deletions cut 3 bases from V and 0 bases from J, with 5 bases between. The CDR3 sequence is 13 residues long. The germline V gene has CDR1 SGHNT and CDR2 YENEEA.

The chain links TRBV15 to TRBJ1-1, with TRBD1 identical over 9 bases. The trim removed 0 bases at V and 1 base at J, leaving 9 bases unmatched. Germline loops: CDR1 LNHNV, CDR2 YYDKDF (reference sequence). This CDR3 spans 18 amino acids. For the CDR3, the DNA is TGTGCCACCAGCAGAGATGTACGGGACAGGGTCTGGAACACTGAAGCTTTCTTT. Protein: CATSRDVRDRVWNTEAFF.

The chain couples TRBV27 to TRBJ1-6; no reliable D call. CDR1 MNHEY and CDR2 SMNVEV come from the germline V gene (reference sequence). The CDR3 covers 17 residues. V dropped 7 bases and J dropped 4 bases, with 20 bases sitting between them. The CDR3 nucleotides read TGTGCCAGCAAAACCGACGCTACCGAAGGGTATAATTCACCCCTCCACTTT. This encodes CASKTDATEGYNSPLHF.

This clonotype was detected only a few times. The chain couples TRBV20-1 to TRBJ1-1; no clear D. V was cut by 5 bases and J by 0 bases, with 16 bases left in between. Germline V CDR1 and CDR2: DFQATT, SNEGSKA (reference sequence). This CDR3 is 15 amino acids long. The CDR3 sequence: CSAGGPSEVNTEAFF. CDR3 coding DNA: TGCAGTGCTGGAGGGCCTTCGGAAGTGAACACTGAAGCTTTCTTT.

Only a few counts were recorded for this clonotype. This sequence joins TRBV7-8 and TRBJ1-5; 8 nucleotides align to TRBD1. J lost 2 bases, V lost 5 bases, and 5 bases had no gene match. Germline values: CDR1 SGHVS, CDR2 FQNEAQ. The CDR3 sequence is 15 residues long. The CDR3 spells CASSPPGQGNQPQHF. The CDR3 DNA follows: TGTGCCAGCAGCCCCCCGGGACAGGGCAATCAGCCCCAGCATTTT.

By sample fraction, this clonotype is medium-sized. This chain connects TRBV7-9 to TRBJ2-5; 9 bases are shared with TRBD1. The CDR3 runs to 14 residues. J lost 5 bases, V lost 5 bases, and 6 bases had no gene match. Per germline, CDR1 SEHNR and CDR2 FQNEAQ (reference sequence). The CDR3 loop is CASSPRDRAETQYF. The CDR3 nucleotides read TGTGCCAGCAGCCCCCGGGACAGGGCCGAGACCCAGTACTTC.

This rearrangement joins TRBV5-4 to TRBJ1-1, with 10 bases fitting TRBD1. The CDR3 spans 14 residues. The V segment lost 4 bases and the J segment 8 bases; nucleotides outside the gene matches: 8. Germline CDR1 SGHNT, CDR2 YYREEE (reference sequence). In nucleotides, the CDR3 is TGTGCCAGCAGCACTACGGGACAGGGGAAAGAAGCTTTCTTT. This codes for CASSTTGQGKEAFF. Looking up the rest from reference TRBV5-4 and TRBJ1-1 gives the full variable domain: ETGVTQSPTHLIKTRGQQVTLRCSSQSGHNTVSWYQQALGQGPQFIFQYYREEENGRGNFPPRFSGLQFPNYSSELNVNALELDDSALYLCASSTTGQGKEAFFGQGTRLTVV.

This clonotype was recorded a few times. This CDR3 reads CASGQQGTVNYGYTF. CDR3 coding DNA: TGTGCCAGCGGACAACAGGGGACAGTTAACTATGGCTACACCTTC. This sequence joins TRBV19 and TRBJ1-2; 7 positions match TRBD1. J lost 1 base, V lost 9 bases, and 11 bases had no gene match. The germline gives CDR1 LNHDA, CDR2 SQIVND (reference sequence). The CDR3 totals 15 residues.

CDR3 amino acids: CASSRYLADYLNSYEQYF. Written as DNA, the CDR3 is TGTGCCAGCAGTCGGTACCTAGCGGATTATCTTAACTCCTACGAGCAGTACTTC. J is TRBJ2-7 and V is TRBV27; 7 bases are shared with TRBD2. The germline V gene has CDR1 MNHEY and CDR2 SMNVEV (reference sequence). J lost 0 bases, V lost 5 bases, and 16 bases had no gene match. This CDR3 is built from 18 residues.

CDR3 DNA: TGTGCCATCAGTGCGGGGCCGGGCAATCAGCCCCAGCATTTT. Translated: CAISAGPGNQPQHF. The chain recombines TRBV10-3 with TRBJ1-5; tentative D call: TRBD1 (5 bases). The CDR3 length is 14 residues. V was trimmed by 4 bases and J by 2 bases, leaving 9 bases between them. From germline, CDR1 is ENHRY and CDR2 SYGVKD.

A few counts support this clonotype. The J gene is TRBJ1-6, the V gene TRBV20-1, with a possible D match to TRBD1 (5 bases). Looked up from germline, CDR1 is DFQATT and CDR2 is SNEGSKA (reference sequence). The CDR3 has 14 amino acids. With 1 base removed from V and 9 bases from J, the gap between germline ends came to 13 bases. The CDR3 DNA follows: TGCAGTGCTAGAGTCGAAGGGACGGCTTCACCCCTCCACTTT. Translation gives CSARVEGTASPLHF.

This clonotype showed up just a few times. This chain links TRBV6-5 with TRBJ1-2; no reliable D call. This CDR3 has 14 residues. Germline V gene lookup returns CDR1 MNHEY and CDR2 SVGAGI. With 2 bases removed from V and 4 bases from J, the gap between germline ends came to 11 bases. The CDR3 loop reads CASSYPDGLYGYTF. CDR3 nucleotides: TGTGCCAGCAGTTACCCCGACGGTCTCTATGGCTACACCTTC.